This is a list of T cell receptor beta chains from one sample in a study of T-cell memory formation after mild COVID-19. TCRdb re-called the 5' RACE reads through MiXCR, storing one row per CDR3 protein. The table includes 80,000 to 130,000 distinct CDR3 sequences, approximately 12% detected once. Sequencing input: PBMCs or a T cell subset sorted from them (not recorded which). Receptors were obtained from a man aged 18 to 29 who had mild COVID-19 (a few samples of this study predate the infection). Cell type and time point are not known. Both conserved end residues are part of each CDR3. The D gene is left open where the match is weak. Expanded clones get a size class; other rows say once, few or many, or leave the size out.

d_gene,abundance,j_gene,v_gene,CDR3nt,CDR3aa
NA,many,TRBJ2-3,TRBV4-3,TGCGCCAGCAGCCAAGATCGGGCGACCTCACTCACAGATACGCAGTATTTT,CASSQDRATSLTDTQYF
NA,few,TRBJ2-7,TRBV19,TGTGCCAGTAGCGTCGGAGACCGAGTCTTGGAGCAGTACTTC,CASSVGDRVLEQYF
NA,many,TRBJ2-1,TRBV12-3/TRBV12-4,TGTGCCAGCAGTAGGGGACTCGGTGGGAATGAGCAGTTCTTC,CASSRGLGGNEQFF
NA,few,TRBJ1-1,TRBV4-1,TGCGCCAGCAGCCACCAAAGACAGGCGGTCACTGAAGCTTTCTTT,CASSHQRQAVTEAFF
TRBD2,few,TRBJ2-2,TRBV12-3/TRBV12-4,TGTGCCAGCCTAGCGGGGGGGCCTACCGGGGAGCTGTTTTTT,CASLAGGPTGELFF
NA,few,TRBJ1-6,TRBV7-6,TGTGCCAGCAGCTTATTAACAAAACGTATACCCCTCCACTTT,CASSLLTKRIPLHF
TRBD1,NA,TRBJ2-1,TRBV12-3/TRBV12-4,TGTGCCAGCAGTTTTGGGGACAGGGGAGTGTCCACTGAGCAGTTCTTC,CASSFGDRGVSTEQFF
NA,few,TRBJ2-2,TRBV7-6,TGTGCCAGCAGCTTATCCATTGACGCGAACACCGGGGAGCTGTTTTTT,CASSLSIDANTGELFF
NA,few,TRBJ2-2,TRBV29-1,TGCAGCGGTTCCGGAGGGGCCGGGGAGCTGTTTTTT,CSGSGGAGELFF
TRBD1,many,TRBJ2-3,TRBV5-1,TGCGCCAGCAGCCAGACAGGGTGGACAGATACGCAGTATTTT,CASSQTGWTDTQYF
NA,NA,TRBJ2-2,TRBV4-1,TGCGCCAGCAGCCCGAAGTCCGGGGAGCTGTTTTTT,CASSPKSGELFF
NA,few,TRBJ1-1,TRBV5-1,TGCGCCAGCAGCTTGGTAGGGGGGCCTCACTATTACACTGAAGCTTTCTTT,CASSLVGGPHYYTEAFF
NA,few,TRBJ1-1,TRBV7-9,TGTGCCAGCAGCTTATTGACCACGAACACTGAAGCTTTCTTT,CASSLLTTNTEAFF
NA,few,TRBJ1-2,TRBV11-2,TGTGCCAGCAGCTCTTACCAGGACAGCTATGGCTACACCTTC,CASSSYQDSYGYTF
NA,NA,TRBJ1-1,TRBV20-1,TGCAGTGCTAGTGGGGGGTGGAGCACTGAAGCTTTCTTT,CSASGGWSTEAFF
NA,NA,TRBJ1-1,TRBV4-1,TGCGCCAGCAGCCAAGATCACGGCACTGAAGCTTTCTTT,CASSQDHGTEAFF
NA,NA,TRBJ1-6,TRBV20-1,TGCAGTGCTAGAGACAGGGAACATTCACCCCTCCACTTT,CSARDREHSPLHF
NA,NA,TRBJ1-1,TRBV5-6,TGTGCCAGCAGCCCGGACGGGGGGCAGGTCACTGAAGCTTTCTTT,CASSPDGGQVTEAFF
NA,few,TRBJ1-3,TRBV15,TGTGCCACCAGCAGAGACCGGATATCTGGAAACACCATATATTTT,CATSRDRISGNTIYF
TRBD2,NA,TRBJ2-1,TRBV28,TGTGCCAGCACTCCGGGGACTAGCGCCTACAATGAGCAGTTCTTC,CASTPGTSAYNEQFF
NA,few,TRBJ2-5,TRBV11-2,TGTGCCAGCACCTATCTGGGCAGGGAAGGAGGGAAAGAGACCCAGTACTTC,CASTYLGREGGKETQYF
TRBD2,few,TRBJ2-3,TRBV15,TGTGCCACCAGCAGAGAGTTCGGACTAGCGGGGAGGGTAACAGATACGCAGTATTTT,CATSREFGLAGRVTDTQYF
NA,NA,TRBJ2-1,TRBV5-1,TGCGCCAGCAGCTGGATAGGCATTGGGAATGAGCAGTTCTTC,CASSWIGIGNEQFF
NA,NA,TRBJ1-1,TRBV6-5,TGTGCCAGCAGTTACTCTTGGGGGGAGAACACTGAAGCTTTCTTT,CASSYSWGENTEAFF
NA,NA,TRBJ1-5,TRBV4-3,TGCGCCAGCAGCCAAGACAGAAATCAGCCCCAGCATTTT,CASSQDRNQPQHF
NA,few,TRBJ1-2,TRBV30,TGTGCCTGCGCATGGGGGAATGGCTACACCTTC,CACAWGNGYTF
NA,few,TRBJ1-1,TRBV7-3,TGTGCCAGCAGCTTAAGTGGGCCTGATGAAGCTTTCTTT,CASSLSGPDEAFF
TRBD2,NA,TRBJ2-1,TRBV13,TGTGCCAGCAGCTTCCCTAGCGGCAGCTCCTACAATGAGCAGTTCTTC,CASSFPSGSSYNEQFF
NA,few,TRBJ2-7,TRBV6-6,TGTGCCAGCAGTTACGCGCCTCGGGATTACAGGGCTTACGAGCAGTACTTC,CASSYAPRDYRAYEQYF
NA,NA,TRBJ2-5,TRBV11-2,TGTGCCAGCAGCTTAGAAGCTAGCCGTCAAGAGACCCAGTACTTC,CASSLEASRQETQYF
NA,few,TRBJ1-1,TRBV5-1,TGCGCCAGCAGCTTCGAAGAAATGAACACTGAAGCTTTCTTT,CASSFEEMNTEAFF
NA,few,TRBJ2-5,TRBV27,TGTGCCAGCAGTCCCCTAGACGGGACAGAGACCCAGTACTTC,CASSPLDGTETQYF
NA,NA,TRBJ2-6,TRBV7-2,TGTGCCAGCAGCGGTCCGGGACGATTCTCTGGGGCCAACGTCCTGACTTTC,CASSGPGRFSGANVLTF
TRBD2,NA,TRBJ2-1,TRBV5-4,TGTGCCAGCAGCCAGGCTAGCGGGGGCAATGAGCAGTTCTTC,CASSQASGGNEQFF
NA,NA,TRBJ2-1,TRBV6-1,TGTGCCAGCGGGACCAGCTCCTACAATGAGCAGTTCTTC,CASGTSSYNEQFF
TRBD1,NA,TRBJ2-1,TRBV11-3,TGTGCCAGCAGCCCCGCTAAGACAGGGGTTGAGCAGTTCTTC,CASSPAKTGVEQFF
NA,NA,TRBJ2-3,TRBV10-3,TGTGCCATCAGTCACATGATAGGAGACACAGATACGCAGTATTTT,CAISHMIGDTDTQYF
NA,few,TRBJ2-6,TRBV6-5,TGTGCCAGCAGTGTGTTCTCGGAGGGCAGGACCTCTGGGGCCAACGTCCTGACTTTC,CASSVFSEGRTSGANVLTF
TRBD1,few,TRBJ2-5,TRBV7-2,TGTGCCAGCAGCTTATGGCAGGGGGCAGGAGAGACCCAGTACTTC,CASSLWQGAGETQYF
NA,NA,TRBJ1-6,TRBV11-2,TGTGCCAGCAGCTTAGTTTCCTTCGGTTCACCCCTCCACTTT,CASSLVSFGSPLHF
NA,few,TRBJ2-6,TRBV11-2,TGTGCCAGCAGCTTACTTACTGGGGCCAACGTCCTGACTTTC,CASSLLTGANVLTF
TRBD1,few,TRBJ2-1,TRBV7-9,TGTGCCAGCAGTTCCTCCGAGACAGGGGGCTGGGAGCAGTTCTTC,CASSSSETGGWEQFF
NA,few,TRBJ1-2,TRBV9,TGTGCCAGCAGCGCTAGAGGGTCGTATGGCTACACCTTC,CASSARGSYGYTF
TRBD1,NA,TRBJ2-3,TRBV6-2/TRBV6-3,TGTGCCAGCAAAGACAGGGGATTAACAGATACGCAGTATTTT,CASKDRGLTDTQYF
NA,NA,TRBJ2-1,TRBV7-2,TGTGCCAGCAGCTCGCTCCTGGGAGCAACCCCCTACAATGAGCAGTTCTTC,CASSSLLGATPYNEQFF
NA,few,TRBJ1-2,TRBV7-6,TGTGCCAGCAGCTTAGGAGGGGCGGGGGAAGGTCTCACCTTC,CASSLGGAGEGLTF
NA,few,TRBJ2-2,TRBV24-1,TGTGCCACCAGTGATTCTGACAGGTCGGACACCGGGGAGCTGTTTTTT,CATSDSDRSDTGELFF
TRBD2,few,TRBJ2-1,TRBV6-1,TGTGCCAGCAGCGATACTAGCGGGGGGGCCGGTGAGCAGTTCTTC,CASSDTSGGAGEQFF
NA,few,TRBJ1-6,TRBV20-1,TGCAGTGCCGGGCTAGCTTCACCCCTCCACTTT,CSAGLASPLHF
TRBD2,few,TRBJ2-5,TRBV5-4,TGTGCCAGCAGCGACTGGACTAGCGGGGAAGAGACCCAGTACTTC,CASSDWTSGEETQYF
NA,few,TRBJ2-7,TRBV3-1,TGTGCCAGCAGCCAAGGAGCCGGGGCCTACGAGCAGTACTTC,CASSQGAGAYEQYF
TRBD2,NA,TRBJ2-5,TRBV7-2,TGTGCCAGCAGCTCCGGGACTAGCGGGGGGCCTGGGTGGGAGACCCAGTACTTC,CASSSGTSGGPGWETQYF
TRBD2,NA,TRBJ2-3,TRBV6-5,TGTGCCAGCAGTACTAGCGGGGGGCCCTTCTCAGATACGCAGTATTTT,CASSTSGGPFSDTQYF
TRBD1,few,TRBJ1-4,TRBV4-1,TGCGCCAGCAGCCAAGTGATGACAGGGGGAGAAAAACTGTTTTTT,CASSQVMTGGEKLFF
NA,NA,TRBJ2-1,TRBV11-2,TGTGCCAGCAGCTTAGACCCGGGGATGGCCTACAATGAGCAGTTCTTC,CASSLDPGMAYNEQFF
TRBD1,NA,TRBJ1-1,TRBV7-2,TGTGCCAGCAGCCCCGGGACAGGATACACTGAAGCTTTCTTT,CASSPGTGYTEAFF
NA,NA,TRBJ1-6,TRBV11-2,TGTGCCAGCAGCTTACCCAGGTGGACTTCCTCGGATAATTCACCCCTCCACTTT,CASSLPRWTSSDNSPLHF
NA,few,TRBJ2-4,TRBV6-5,TGTGCCAGCAGTTACAATGCCAAAAACATTCAGTACTTC,CASSYNAKNIQYF
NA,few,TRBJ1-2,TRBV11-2,TGTGCCAGCAGCCCGAGCCACAGGGTGGACTATGGCTACACCTTC,CASSPSHRVDYGYTF
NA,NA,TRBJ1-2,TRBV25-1,TGTGCCAGCAGTTTCAACAGCGCAGGCTACACCTTC,CASSFNSAGYTF